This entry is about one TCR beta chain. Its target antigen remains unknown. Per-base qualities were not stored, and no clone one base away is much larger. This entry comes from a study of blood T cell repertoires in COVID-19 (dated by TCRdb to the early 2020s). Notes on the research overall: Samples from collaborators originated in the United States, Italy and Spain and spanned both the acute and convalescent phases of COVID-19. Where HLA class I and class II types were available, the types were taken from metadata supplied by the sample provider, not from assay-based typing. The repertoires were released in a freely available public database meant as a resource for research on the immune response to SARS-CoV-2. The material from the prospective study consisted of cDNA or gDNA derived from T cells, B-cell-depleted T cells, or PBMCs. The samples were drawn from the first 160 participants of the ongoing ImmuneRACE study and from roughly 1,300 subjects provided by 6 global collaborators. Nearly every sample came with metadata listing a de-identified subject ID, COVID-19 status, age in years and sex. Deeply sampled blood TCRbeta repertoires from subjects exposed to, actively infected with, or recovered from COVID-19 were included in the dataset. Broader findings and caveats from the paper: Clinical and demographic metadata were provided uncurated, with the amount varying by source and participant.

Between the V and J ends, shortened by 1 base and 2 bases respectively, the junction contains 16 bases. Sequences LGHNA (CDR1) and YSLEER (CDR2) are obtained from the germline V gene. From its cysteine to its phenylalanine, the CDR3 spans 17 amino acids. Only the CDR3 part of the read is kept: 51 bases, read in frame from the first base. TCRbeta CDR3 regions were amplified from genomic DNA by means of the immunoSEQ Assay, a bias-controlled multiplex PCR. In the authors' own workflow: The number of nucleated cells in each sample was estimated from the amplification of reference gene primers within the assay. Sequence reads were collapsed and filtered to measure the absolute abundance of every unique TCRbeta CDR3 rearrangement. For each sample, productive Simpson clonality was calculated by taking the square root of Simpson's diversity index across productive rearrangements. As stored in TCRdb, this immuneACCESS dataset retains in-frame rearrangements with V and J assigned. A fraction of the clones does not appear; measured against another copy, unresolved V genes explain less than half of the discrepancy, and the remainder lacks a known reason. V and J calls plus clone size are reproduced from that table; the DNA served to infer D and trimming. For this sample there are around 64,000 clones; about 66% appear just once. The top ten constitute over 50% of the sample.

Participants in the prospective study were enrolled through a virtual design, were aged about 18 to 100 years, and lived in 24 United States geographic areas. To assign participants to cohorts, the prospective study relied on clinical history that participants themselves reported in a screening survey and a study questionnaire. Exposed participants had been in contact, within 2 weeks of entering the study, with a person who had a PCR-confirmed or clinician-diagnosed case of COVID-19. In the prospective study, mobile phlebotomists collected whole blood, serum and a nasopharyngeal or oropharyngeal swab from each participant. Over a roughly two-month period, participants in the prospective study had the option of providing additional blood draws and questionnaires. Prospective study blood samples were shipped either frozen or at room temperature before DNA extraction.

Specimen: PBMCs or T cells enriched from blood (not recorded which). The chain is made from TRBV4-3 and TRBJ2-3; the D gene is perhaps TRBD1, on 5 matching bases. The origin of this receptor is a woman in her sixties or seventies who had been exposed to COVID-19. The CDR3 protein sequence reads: CASSQAGAISPTDTQYF. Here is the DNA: TGCGCCAGCAGCCAAGCTGGGGCAATATCCCCCACAGATACGCAGTATTTT.